The source of this T cell receptor beta chain is a study of cytomegalovirus exposure and HLA in healthy donors. PCR was performed using 60 Vbeta and 13 Jbeta primers. In the source study's methods: Counted up in a later analysis, unique TCR beta chains came to some 72 million, with about 9.9 million shared. Using immunoSEQ multiplex PCR, the repertoire was profiled, and TCRdb retains in-frame clones only, with some absent. Clone size and V and J calls were adopted from that table, with D and trimming inferred from the DNA. The sample records some 130,000 clones, around three quarters being singletons. Trimming took 3 bases from V and 7 from J; bases not matched to a gene: 8. The CDR3 has 14 amino acids. CDR1 and CDR2 from the germline V gene are GTSNPN and SVGIG (reference sequence).

The receptor was isolated from a man between 18 and 29 years old in good health and CMV-seronegative. J is TRBJ1-3 and V is TRBV30; 8 bases fit TRBD1. The material sequenced was PBMCs. CDR3 in amino acids: CAWSGDRGANTIYF. The CDR3 bases are TGTGCCTGGAGCGGAGACAGGGGTGCTAACACCATATATTTT.